This TCR beta chain was obtained from a study of blood T cell repertoires in COVID-19. Germline CDR1 reads MNHEY; CDR2 reads SMNVEV (reference sequence). Germline trimming cut 5 bases from V and 5 bases from J; bases unmatched to any gene: 18. This CDR3 is built from 18 residues. The data were produced by immunoSEQ multiplex PCR, yet TCRdb's version contains in-frame clones alone and is incomplete. The data show about 200,000 clones, with more than 85% seen just once and 3% to 3.5% held by the top ten. Sequenced: peripheral blood. The chain links TRBV27 to TRBJ2-5; 9 bases map to TRBD1. This TCR was sampled from a man aged 60-69 years with acute or convalescent COVID-19. The CDR3 DNA reads TGTGCCAGCAGTCCCTCCGGTATTTGGGACAGGGTAAAGGAGACCCAGTACTTC. Encoded protein: CASSPSGIWDRVKETQYF.